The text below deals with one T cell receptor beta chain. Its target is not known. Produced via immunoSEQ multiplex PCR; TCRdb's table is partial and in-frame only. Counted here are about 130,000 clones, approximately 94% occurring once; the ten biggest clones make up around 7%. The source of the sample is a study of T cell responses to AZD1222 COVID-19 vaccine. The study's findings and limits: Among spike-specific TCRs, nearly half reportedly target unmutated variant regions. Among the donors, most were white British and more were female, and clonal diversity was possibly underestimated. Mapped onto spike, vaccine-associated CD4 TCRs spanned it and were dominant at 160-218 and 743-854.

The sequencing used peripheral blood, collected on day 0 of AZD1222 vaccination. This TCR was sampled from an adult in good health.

The DNA for the CDR3 is TGTGCCAGCAGTTTATGGGACGTTAATTCACCCCTCCACTTT. This codes for CASSLWDVNSPLHF. V usage is TRBV28 and J usage is TRBJ1-6, with D hard to call. Germline V CDR1 and CDR2: MDHEN, SYDVKM. V lost 0 bases to trimming and J lost 6 bases, with 6 bases between them. The CDR3 consists of 14 residues.